This T cell receptor (beta chain) was sequenced in a study of identifying expanded T cells in peripheral blood. The study's findings and limits: Clone count variance between approximately 2-week samples rose with total template count. Over approximately two and four weeks, about 15 and 19 clones changed, versus around 1.1 between replicates.

Trimming took 5 bases from V and 4 from J, leaving 3 bases between them. The CDR3 spans 12 residues. Looked up from germline, CDR1 is KGHSH and CDR2 is LQKENI. Collection occurred without any documented infections or immune events in donors. On this clone itself: The target antigen is unknown.

Sequencing used immunoSEQ multiplex PCR; TCRdb keeps in-frame clones, though not all of them. Found here are 100,000 to 110,000 clones, around 90% of them singletons; the top ten hold 5.5%. The sequence was obtained from a person aged 18 to 70 in good health. The sample comprised blood. V is TRBV18 and J is TRBJ1-6; the D is unclear. CDR3 DNA: TGTGCCAGCTCAACTTATAATTCACCCCTCCACTTT. Translated: CASSTYNSPLHF.